These 6 T cell receptor beta chains were sequenced from one sample in a study of T cell responses to AZD1222 COVID-19 vaccine. Measured with immunoSEQ multiplex PCR; TCRdb has only the in-frame clones, and not every one. Of approximately 140,000 clones in the sample, 92% were seen once. This material consisted of peripheral blood, taken 28 days after the second AZD1222 dose. These receptors came from an adult who received the AZD1222 COVID-19 vaccine.

The chain couples TRBV5-5 to TRBJ2-1; 7 positions agree with TRBD1. V lost 4 bases, J lost 7 bases, and 5 bases stayed unmatched. The germline gives CDR1 SGHKS, CDR2 YYEKEE (reference sequence). CDR3 length: 13 amino acids. The CDR3 protein is CASSAPTGNEQFF. CDR3 DNA: TGTGCCAGCAGCGCGCCGACAGGGAATGAGCAGTTCTTC. Full variable domain (missing parts from reference TRBV5-5 and TRBJ2-1): DAGVTQSPTHLIKTRGQQVTLRCSPISGHKSVSWYQQVLGQGPQFIFQYYEKEERGRGNFPDRFSARQFPNYSSELNVNALLLGDSALYLCASSAPTGNEQFFGPGTRLTVL.

V usage is TRBV5-1 and J usage is TRBJ1-6; D gene ambiguous. V was cut by 4 bases and J by 11 bases, with 13 bases left in between. CDR3 length: 13 residues. Per germline, CDR1 SGHRS and CDR2 YFSETQ. CDR3 nucleotides: TGCGCCAGCAGCCAGACCGAGAGGACACCCCTCCACTTT. As protein: CASSQTERTPLHF.

The rearrangement uses TRBV2 and TRBJ1-5; D perhaps matches TRBD1 (5 bases). V was shortened by 11 bases and J by 7 bases, with 21 bases between the two germline ends. Per germline, CDR1 SNHLY and CDR2 FYNNEI. The CDR3 spans 14 residues. CDR3 sequence: CASSPAFGGQPQHF. In DNA, the CDR3 is TGTGCCTCCTCACCGGCGTTCGGGGGACAGCCCCAGCATTTT.

J is TRBJ2-2 and V is TRBV24-1, with TRBD2 identical over 10 bases. CDR3 length equals 18 residues. Trimming took 4 bases from V and 4 from J; bases not matched to a gene: 11. Germline CDR1 and CDR2: KGHDR and SFDVKD. This CDR3 reads CATSDPAASGSVTGELFF. CDR3 nucleotide sequence: TGTGCCACCAGTGACCCCGCGGCTAGCGGGAGTGTCACCGGGGAGCTGTTTTTT.

The chain uses TRBV27 and TRBJ2-2, with 7 bases lining up with TRBD2. Unmatched junction bases numbered 7, after V lost 2 bases and J lost 4 bases. Germline values: CDR1 MNHEY, CDR2 SMNVEV (reference sequence). This CDR3 has 16 amino acids. The CDR3 reads CASSLRAGAPTGELFF. CDR3 DNA sequence: TGTGCCAGCAGTTTAAGGGCGGGAGCCCCCACCGGGGAGCTGTTTTTT.

This chain links TRBV19 with TRBJ1-5; a weak D match, TRBD1 (6 bases). This CDR3 has 14 amino acids. Germline V gives CDR1 LNHDA, CDR2 SQIVND (reference sequence). The germline V and J ends were trimmed by 4 bases and 2 bases, with 9 bases remaining between them. For the CDR3, the DNA is TGTGCCAGTAGTACGGCAGGGGGCAATCAGCCCCAGCATTTT. Protein product: CASSTAGGNQPQHF. Full variable domain (missing parts from reference TRBV19 and TRBJ1-5): DGGITQSPKYLFRKEGQNVTLSCEQNLNHDAMYWYRQDPGQGLRLIYYSQIVNDFQKGDIAEGYSVSREKKESFPLTVTSAQKNPTAFYLCASSTAGGNQPQHFGDGTRLSIL.